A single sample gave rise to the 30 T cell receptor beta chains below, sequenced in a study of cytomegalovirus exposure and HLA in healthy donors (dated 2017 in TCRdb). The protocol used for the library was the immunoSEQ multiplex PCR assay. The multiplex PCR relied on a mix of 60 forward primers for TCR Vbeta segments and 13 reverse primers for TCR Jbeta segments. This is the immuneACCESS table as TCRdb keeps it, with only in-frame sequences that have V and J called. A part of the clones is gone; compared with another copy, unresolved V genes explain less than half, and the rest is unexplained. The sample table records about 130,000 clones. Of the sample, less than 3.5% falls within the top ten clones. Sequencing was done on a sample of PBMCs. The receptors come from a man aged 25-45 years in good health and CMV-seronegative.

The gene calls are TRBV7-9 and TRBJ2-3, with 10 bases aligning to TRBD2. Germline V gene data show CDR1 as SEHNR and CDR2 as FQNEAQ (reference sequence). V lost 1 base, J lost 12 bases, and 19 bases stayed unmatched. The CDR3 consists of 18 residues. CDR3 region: CASSLGPSGSGGTGTQYF. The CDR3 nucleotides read TGTGCCAGCAGCTTAGGTCCTAGCGGGAGCGGCGGCACAGGTACACAGTATTTT.

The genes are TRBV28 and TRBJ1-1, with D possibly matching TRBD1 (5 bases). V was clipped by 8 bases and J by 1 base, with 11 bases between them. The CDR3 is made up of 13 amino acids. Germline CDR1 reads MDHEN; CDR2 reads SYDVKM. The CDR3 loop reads CASAVGGNTEAFF. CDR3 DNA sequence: TGTGCCAGCGCCGTGGGGGGGAACACTGAAGCTTTCTTT.

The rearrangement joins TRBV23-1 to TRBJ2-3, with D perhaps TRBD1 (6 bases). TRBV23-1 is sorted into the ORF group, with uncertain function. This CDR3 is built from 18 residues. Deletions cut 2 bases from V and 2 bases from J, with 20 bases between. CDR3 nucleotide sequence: TGCGCCAGCAGTCAACGTTGGGGGCCCTTACACCACACAGATACGCAGTATTTT. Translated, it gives CASSQRWGPLHHTDTQYF.

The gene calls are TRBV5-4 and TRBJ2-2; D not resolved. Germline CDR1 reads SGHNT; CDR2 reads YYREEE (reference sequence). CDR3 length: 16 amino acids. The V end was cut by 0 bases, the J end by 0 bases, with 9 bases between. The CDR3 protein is CASSLAEVANTGELFF. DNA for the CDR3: TGTGCCAGCAGCTTGGCTGAGGTTGCGAACACCGGGGAGCTGTTTTTT.

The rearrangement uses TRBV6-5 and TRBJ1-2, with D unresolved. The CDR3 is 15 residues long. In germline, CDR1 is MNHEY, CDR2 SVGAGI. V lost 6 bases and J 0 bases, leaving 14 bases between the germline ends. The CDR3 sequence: CASRATRGANYGYTF. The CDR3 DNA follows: TGTGCCAGCAGAGCCACCCGGGGAGCTAACTATGGCTACACCTTC.

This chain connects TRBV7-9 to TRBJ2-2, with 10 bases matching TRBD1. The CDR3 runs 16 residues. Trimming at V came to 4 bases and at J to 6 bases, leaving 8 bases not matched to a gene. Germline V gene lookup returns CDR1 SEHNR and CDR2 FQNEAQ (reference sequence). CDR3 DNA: TGTGCCAGCAGCTCCGGACAGGGGGTGTATCCCGGGGAGCTGTTTTTT. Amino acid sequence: CASSSGQGVYPGELFF.

DNA of the CDR3: TGTGCCAGCAGTGCATTCGGACTGGCGGGTCAGCCCCAGCATTTT. Translated: CASSAFGLAGQPQHF. The V gene is TRBV28, the J gene TRBJ1-5, with no clear D. The V gene's germline CDR1 is MDHEN and CDR2 SYDVKM. CDR3 length: 15 residues. Between the trimmed V and J ends, which lost 5 bases and 6 bases, there was a span of 17 bases.

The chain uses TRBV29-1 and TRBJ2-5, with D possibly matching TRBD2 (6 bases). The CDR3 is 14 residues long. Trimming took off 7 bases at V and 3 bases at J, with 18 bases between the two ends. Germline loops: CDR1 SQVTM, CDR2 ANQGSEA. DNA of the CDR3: TGCAGCGCCCGAAGAGGGTCGGGAGAAGAGACCCAGTACTTC. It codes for CSARRGSGEETQYF.

The CDR3 loop reads CSVDNVDSFSYNEQFF. CDR3 nucleotide sequence: TGCAGCGTTGATAATGTGGACTCTTTCTCCTACAATGAGCAGTTCTTC. The gene calls are TRBV29-1 and TRBJ2-1, with TRBD2 as a possible D gene (5 bases). From germline, CDR1 is SQVTM and CDR2 ANQGSEA. V dropped 3 bases and J dropped 0 bases, with 15 bases sitting between them. The CDR3 is made up of 16 amino acids.

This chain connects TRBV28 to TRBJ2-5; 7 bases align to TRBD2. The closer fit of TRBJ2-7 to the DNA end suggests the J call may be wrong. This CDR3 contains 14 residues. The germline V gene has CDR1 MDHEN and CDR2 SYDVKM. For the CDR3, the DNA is TGTGCCAGCAATTCGCCGGGGGGCTCCTACGAGCAGTACTTC. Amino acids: CASNSPGGSYEQYF.

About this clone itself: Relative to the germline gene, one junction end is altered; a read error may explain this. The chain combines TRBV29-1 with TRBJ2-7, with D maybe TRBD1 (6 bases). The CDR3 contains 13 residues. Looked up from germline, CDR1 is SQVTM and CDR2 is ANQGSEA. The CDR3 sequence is CSVMKLDSYGQYF. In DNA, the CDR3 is TGCAGCGTCATGAAACTGGACAGCTACGGGCAGTACTTC.

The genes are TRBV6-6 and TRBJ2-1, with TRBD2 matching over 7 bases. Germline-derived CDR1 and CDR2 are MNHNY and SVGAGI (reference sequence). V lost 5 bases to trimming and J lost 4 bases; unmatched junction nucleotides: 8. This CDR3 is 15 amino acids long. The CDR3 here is CASSVKREKYNEQFF. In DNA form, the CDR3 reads TGTGCCAGCAGTGTCAAGCGGGAAAAATACAATGAGCAGTTCTTC.

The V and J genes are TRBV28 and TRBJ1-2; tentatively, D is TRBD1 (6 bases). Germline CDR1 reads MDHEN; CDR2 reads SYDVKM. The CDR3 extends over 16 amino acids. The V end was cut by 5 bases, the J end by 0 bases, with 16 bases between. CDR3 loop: CASSAHRDNPNYGYTF. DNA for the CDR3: TGTGCCAGCAGTGCCCACCGGGACAACCCTAACTATGGCTACACCTTC.

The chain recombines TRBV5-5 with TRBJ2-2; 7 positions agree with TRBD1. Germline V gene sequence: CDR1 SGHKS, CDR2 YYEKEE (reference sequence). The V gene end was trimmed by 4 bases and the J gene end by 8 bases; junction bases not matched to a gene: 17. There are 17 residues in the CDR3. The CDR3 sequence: CASSPLSGTADPGELFF. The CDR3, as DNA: TGTGCCAGCAGCCCCTTATCAGGGACAGCCGACCCGGGGGAGCTGTTTTTT.

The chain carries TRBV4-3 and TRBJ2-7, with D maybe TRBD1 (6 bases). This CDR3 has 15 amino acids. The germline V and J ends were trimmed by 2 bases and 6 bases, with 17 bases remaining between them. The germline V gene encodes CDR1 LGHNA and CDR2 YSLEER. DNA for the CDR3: TGCGCCAGCAGCCAAATACAGGGAGAGGGTGGCGAGCAGTACTTC. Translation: CASSQIQGEGGEQYF.

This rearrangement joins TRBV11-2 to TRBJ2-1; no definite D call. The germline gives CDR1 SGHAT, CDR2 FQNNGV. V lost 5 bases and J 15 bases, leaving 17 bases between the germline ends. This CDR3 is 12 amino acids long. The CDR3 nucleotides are TGTGCCAGCAGCGGGCATTCACTTCACGGGTTCTTC. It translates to CASSGHSLHGFF.

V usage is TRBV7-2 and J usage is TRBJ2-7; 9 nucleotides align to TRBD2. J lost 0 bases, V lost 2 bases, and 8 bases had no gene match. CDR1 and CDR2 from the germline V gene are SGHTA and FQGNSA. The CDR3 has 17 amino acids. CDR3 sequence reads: CASSLRLASGASYEQYF. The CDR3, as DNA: TGTGCCAGCAGCTTACGTCTCGCTAGCGGGGCCTCCTACGAGCAGTACTTC.

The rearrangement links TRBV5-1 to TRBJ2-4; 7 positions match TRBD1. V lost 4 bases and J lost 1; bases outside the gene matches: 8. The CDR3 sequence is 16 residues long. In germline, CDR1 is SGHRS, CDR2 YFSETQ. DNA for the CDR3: TGCGCCAGCAGCATAACCGAACAGGGGGCCAAAAACATTCAGTACTTC. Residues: CASSITEQGAKNIQYF.

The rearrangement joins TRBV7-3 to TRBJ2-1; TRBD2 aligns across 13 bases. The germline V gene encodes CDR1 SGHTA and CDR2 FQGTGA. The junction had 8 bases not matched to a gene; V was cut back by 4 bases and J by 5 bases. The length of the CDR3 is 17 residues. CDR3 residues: CASSSEGLAGEHNEQFF. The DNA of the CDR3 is TGTGCCAGCAGCTCGGAAGGACTAGCGGGAGAACACAATGAGCAGTTCTTC.

In DNA form, the CDR3 reads TGCGCCAGCAGCTTGGCTCCGGGATCCTACGAGCAGTACTTC. It codes for CASSLAPGSYEQYF. The V call is TRBV5-1, the J call TRBJ2-7; TRBD2 might be the D (5 bases). CDR1 and CDR2 from the germline V gene are SGHRS and YFSETQ. Trimming left V 0 bases short and J 1 base short, with 8 bases between. The CDR3 extends over 14 amino acids.

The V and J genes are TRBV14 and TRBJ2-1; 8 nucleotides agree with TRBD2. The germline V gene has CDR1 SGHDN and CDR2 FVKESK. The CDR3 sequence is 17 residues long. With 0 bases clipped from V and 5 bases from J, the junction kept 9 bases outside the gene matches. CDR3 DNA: TGTGCCAGCAGCCAAGATCGTGCGGGAGGACCCAACAATGAGCAGTTCTTC. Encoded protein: CASSQDRAGGPNNEQFF.

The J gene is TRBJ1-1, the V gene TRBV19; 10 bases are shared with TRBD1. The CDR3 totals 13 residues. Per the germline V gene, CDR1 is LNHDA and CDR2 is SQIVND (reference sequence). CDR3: CSQTGGAVTEAFF. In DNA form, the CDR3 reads TGTTCCCAGACAGGGGGCGCGGTCACTGAAGCTTTCTTT.

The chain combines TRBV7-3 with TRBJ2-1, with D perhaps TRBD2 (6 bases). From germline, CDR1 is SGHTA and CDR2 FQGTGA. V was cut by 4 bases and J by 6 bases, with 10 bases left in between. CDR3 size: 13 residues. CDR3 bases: TGTGCCAGCAGCTCGGGACTTCTCAATGAGCAGTTCTTC. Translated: CASSSGLLNEQFF.

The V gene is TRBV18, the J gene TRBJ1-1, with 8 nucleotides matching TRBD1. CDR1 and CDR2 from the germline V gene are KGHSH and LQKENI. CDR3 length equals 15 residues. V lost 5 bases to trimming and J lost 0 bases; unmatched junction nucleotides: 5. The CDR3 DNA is TGTGCCAGCTCATTCCGACAGGGGATGAACACTGAAGCTTTCTTT. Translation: CASSFRQGMNTEAFF.

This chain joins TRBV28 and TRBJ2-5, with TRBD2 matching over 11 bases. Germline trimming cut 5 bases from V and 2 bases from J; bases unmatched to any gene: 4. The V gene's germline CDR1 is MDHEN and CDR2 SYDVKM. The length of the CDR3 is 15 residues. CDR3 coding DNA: TGTGCCAGCAGTCAAACTAGCGGGAGTCAAGAGACCCAGTACTTC. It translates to CASSQTSGSQETQYF.

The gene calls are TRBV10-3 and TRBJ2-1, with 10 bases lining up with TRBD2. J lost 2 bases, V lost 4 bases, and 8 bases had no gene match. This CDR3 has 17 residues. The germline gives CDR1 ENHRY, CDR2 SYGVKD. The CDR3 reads CAISVNSGTSAYNEQFF. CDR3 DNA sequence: TGTGCCATCAGTGTTAACTCCGGGACTAGCGCCTACAATGAGCAGTTCTTC.

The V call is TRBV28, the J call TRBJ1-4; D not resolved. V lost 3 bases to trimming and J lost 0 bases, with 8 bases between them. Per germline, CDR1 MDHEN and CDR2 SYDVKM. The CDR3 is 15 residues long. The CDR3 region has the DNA TGTGCCAGCAGTTTCCGGGTAGCAACTAATGAAAAACTGTTTTTT. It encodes CASSFRVATNEKLFF.

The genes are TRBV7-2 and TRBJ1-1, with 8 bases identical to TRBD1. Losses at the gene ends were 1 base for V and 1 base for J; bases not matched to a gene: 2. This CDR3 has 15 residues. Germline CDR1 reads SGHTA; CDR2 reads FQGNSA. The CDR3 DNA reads TGTGCCAGCAGCTTAGAGCAGGGGGCGAACACTGAAGCTTTCTTT. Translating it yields CASSLEQGANTEAFF. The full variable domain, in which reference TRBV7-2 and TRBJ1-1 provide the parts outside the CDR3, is GAGVSQSPSNKVTEKGKDVELRCDPISGHTALYWYRQSLGQGLEFLIYFQGNSAPDKSGLPSDRFSAERTGGSVSTLTIQRTQQEDSAVYLCASSLEQGANTEAFFGQGTRLTVV.

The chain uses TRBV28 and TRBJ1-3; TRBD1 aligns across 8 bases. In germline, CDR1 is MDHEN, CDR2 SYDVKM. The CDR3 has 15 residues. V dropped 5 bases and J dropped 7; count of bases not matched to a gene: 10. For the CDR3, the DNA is TGTGCCAGCAGTCGCGCGTCGACAGGGGAGAACACCATATATTTT. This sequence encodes CASSRASTGENTIYF.

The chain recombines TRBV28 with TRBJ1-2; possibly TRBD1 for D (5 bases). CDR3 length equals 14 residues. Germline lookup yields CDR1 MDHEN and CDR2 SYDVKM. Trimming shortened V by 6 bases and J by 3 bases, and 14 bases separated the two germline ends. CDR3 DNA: TGTGCCAGCAGCCTGGTCTGGGGGGACTATGGCTACACCTTC. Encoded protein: CASSLVWGDYGYTF.